This TCR beta chain was found in a study of blood T cell repertoires in COVID-19. Study processing details: Reference gene primers were amplified, and this amplification served to estimate nucleated cell counts. Sequencing used immunoSEQ multiplex PCR; TCRdb keeps in-frame clones, though not all of them. V and J calls and clone size follow that table, whereas D and trimming were derived from the DNA. The data contain more than 300,000 clones, more than 80% of them singletons. Germline V lookup: CDR1 SGHDT, CDR2 YYEEEE. The CDR3 totals 15 residues. V gave up 0 bases and J gave up 0 bases, with 7 bases separating them.

J is TRBJ1-3 and V is TRBV5-6; D unresolved. Input material: peripheral blood. The TCR was taken from a man younger than 35 who had recovered from COVID-19. The DNA of the CDR3 is TGTGCCAGCAGCTTGGGACACGGCTCTGGAAACACCATATATTTT. Encoded protein: CASSLGHGSGNTIYF.